These T cell receptor beta chains were read from a single sample in a study of blood T cell repertoires in COVID-19. Repertoires were generated with immunoSEQ multiplex PCR, while TCRdb's copy carries only in-frame clones and drops some. This repertoire shows 250,000 to 350,000 clones, nearly 90% found once; its top ten account for around 1.7%. Sequenced: PBMCs or T cells enriched from blood (not recorded which). The receptors shown here come from a woman aged 18-29 years with acute COVID-19. Both conserved end residues are part of each CDR3. Fields, in order: J gene, V gene, D gene, clone size, CDR3 DNA, CDR3 protein. The D gene is left open where the match is weak. Clone size is not always given. Where it is, it says once, few, many or a class for expanded clones.

j_gene: TRBJ1-5
v_gene: TRBV28
d_gene: -
abundance: -
CDR3nt: TGTGCCAGCAGTTCCGACACCCTCAATCAGCCCCAGCATTTT
CDR3aa: CASSSDTLNQPQHF

j_gene: TRBJ1-6
v_gene: TRBV27
d_gene: -
abundance: -
CDR3nt: TGTGCCAGCAGCTCCGGGATGAATTCACCCCTCCACTTT
CDR3aa: CASSSGMNSPLHF

j_gene: TRBJ1-1
v_gene: TRBV7-9
d_gene: -
abundance: -
CDR3nt: TGTGCCAGCAGCTTCCCACACCAGGGCGCTTTGAACACTGAAGCTTTCTTT
CDR3aa: CASSFPHQGALNTEAFF

j_gene: TRBJ2-7
v_gene: TRBV4-1
d_gene: TRBD2
abundance: -
CDR3nt: TGCGCCAGCAGCCAAGGATGGCTAGCGGCCTACGAGCAGTACTTC
CDR3aa: CASSQGWLAAYEQYF

j_gene: TRBJ2-7
v_gene: TRBV7-9
d_gene: -
abundance: -
CDR3nt: TGTGCCAGCAGCTTAGTCACAGACAGGCGTACCTACGAGCAGTACTTC
CDR3aa: CASSLVTDRRTYEQYF

j_gene: TRBJ1-3
v_gene: TRBV18
d_gene: -
abundance: -
CDR3nt: TGTGCCAGCTCCTCCTCGACAGAACCCATATATTTT
CDR3aa: CASSSSTEPIYF

j_gene: TRBJ1-5
v_gene: TRBV28
d_gene: TRBD1
abundance: -
CDR3nt: TGTGCCAGCACCCCCTGGCAGGGGGAAACCAATCAGCCCCAGCATTTT
CDR3aa: CASTPWQGETNQPQHF

j_gene: TRBJ2-7
v_gene: TRBV29-1
d_gene: TRBD2
abundance: -
CDR3nt: TGCAGCGTTATAGTGGGAGGGCCAGAAATATACGAGCAGTACTTC
CDR3aa: CSVIVGGPEIYEQYF

j_gene: TRBJ2-1
v_gene: TRBV6-4
d_gene: -
abundance: -
CDR3nt: TGTGCCAGCAGTGAAAGGGGGGGAGTCCTTCTCAACAATGAGCAGTTCTTC
CDR3aa: CASSERGGVLLNNEQFF

j_gene: TRBJ2-1
v_gene: TRBV5-5
d_gene: -
abundance: -
CDR3nt: TGTGCCAGCAGCTTGGACAGCGGCCAAGGGAATGAGCAGTTCTTC
CDR3aa: CASSLDSGQGNEQFF

j_gene: TRBJ1-1
v_gene: TRBV28
d_gene: -
abundance: -
CDR3nt: TGTGCCAGCAGTTTAACCGGACAGCAAGAAGCTTTCTTT
CDR3aa: CASSLTGQQEAFF

j_gene: TRBJ2-7
v_gene: TRBV28
d_gene: -
abundance: -
CDR3nt: TGTGCCAGCAGTCGCCTCTCACCTAGTTACGAGCAGTACTTC
CDR3aa: CASSRLSPSYEQYF

j_gene: TRBJ2-7
v_gene: TRBV5-5
d_gene: -
abundance: -
CDR3nt: TGTGCCAGCAGCTTGGCCCAGGTCCCCTACGAGCAGTACTTC
CDR3aa: CASSLAQVPYEQYF

j_gene: TRBJ2-3
v_gene: TRBV28
d_gene: -
abundance: -
CDR3nt: TGTGCCAGCAGTTTCCCCCAGGGTCCCGGAAGCACAGATACGCAGTATTTT
CDR3aa: CASSFPQGPGSTDTQYF

j_gene: TRBJ2-5
v_gene: TRBV9
d_gene: TRBD2
abundance: -
CDR3nt: TGTGCCAGCAGCGTAGATCCCCTAGCGGTCCAAGAGACCCAGTACTTC
CDR3aa: CASSVDPLAVQETQYF

j_gene: TRBJ2-7
v_gene: TRBV6-5
d_gene: TRBD2
abundance: -
CDR3nt: TGTGCCAGCACCAACATGGGACTAGCAGGGTACGAGCAGTACTTC
CDR3aa: CASTNMGLAGYEQYF

j_gene: TRBJ2-6
v_gene: TRBV6-2/TRBV6-3
d_gene: -
abundance: -
CDR3nt: TGTGCCAGCAGTTACTCTTCTTTCAGGGTGTCGGGGGCCAACGTCCTGACTTTC
CDR3aa: CASSYSSFRVSGANVLTF

j_gene: TRBJ2-7
v_gene: TRBV6-5
d_gene: -
abundance: -
CDR3nt: TGTGCCAGCAGTTACTCGGACTCAGGCGAGCAGTACTTC
CDR3aa: CASSYSDSGEQYF

j_gene: TRBJ2-5
v_gene: TRBV5-1
d_gene: TRBD2
abundance: -
CDR3nt: TGCGCCAGCAGCGCAGATACTAGCGGTCTAGAGACCCAGTACTTC
CDR3aa: CASSADTSGLETQYF

j_gene: TRBJ2-7
v_gene: TRBV18
d_gene: -
abundance: few
CDR3nt: TGTGCCAGCTCACCTCGGACGGGAACCTACGAGCAGTACTTC
CDR3aa: CASSPRTGTYEQYF

j_gene: TRBJ2-1
v_gene: TRBV4-2
d_gene: TRBD2
abundance: -
CDR3nt: TGTGCCAGCAGCCAAGGGCTCCGACTAGCGGGATTCTACAATGAGCAGTTCTTC
CDR3aa: CASSQGLRLAGFYNEQFF

j_gene: TRBJ2-7
v_gene: TRBV9
d_gene: -
abundance: -
CDR3nt: TGTGCCAGCAGCTCCGAAGGGCAGCGGTCTAGCTCCTACGAGCAGTACTTC
CDR3aa: CASSSEGQRSSSYEQYF

j_gene: TRBJ2-1
v_gene: TRBV27
d_gene: TRBD2
abundance: few
CDR3nt: TGTGCCAGCAGGTTCAGACTAGCGGGAGTCAATGAGCAGTTCTTC
CDR3aa: CASRFRLAGVNEQFF

j_gene: TRBJ2-5
v_gene: TRBV15
d_gene: -
abundance: -
CDR3nt: TGTGCCACCAGCGGGGCAGGACAAGAGACCCAGTACTTC
CDR3aa: CATSGAGQETQYF

j_gene: TRBJ2-7
v_gene: TRBV2
d_gene: TRBD2
abundance: once
CDR3nt: TGTGCCAGCAGAACACAGGGACTAGCAGCAACCTACGAGCAGTACTTC
CDR3aa: CASRTQGLAATYEQYF

j_gene: TRBJ2-2
v_gene: TRBV18
d_gene: -
abundance: -
CDR3nt: TGTGCCAGCTCACCCCAGGACACCGGGGAGCTGTTTTTT
CDR3aa: CASSPQDTGELFF

j_gene: TRBJ1-2
v_gene: TRBV18
d_gene: -
abundance: once
CDR3nt: TGTGCCAGCTCACCAGTAGGGAGGAACTATGGCTACACCTTC
CDR3aa: CASSPVGRNYGYTF

j_gene: TRBJ2-7
v_gene: TRBV7-9
d_gene: TRBD1
abundance: -
CDR3nt: TGTGCCAGCAGCTTAGTTCGTGGTTTCGGACAGGGCAAAAACTACGAGCAGTACTTC
CDR3aa: CASSLVRGFGQGKNYEQYF

j_gene: TRBJ2-1
v_gene: TRBV10-3
d_gene: TRBD1
abundance: -
CDR3nt: TGTGCCATCAGCCTGGGCGGGACAGGGTTAAAGGATGAGCAGTTCTTC
CDR3aa: CAISLGGTGLKDEQFF

j_gene: TRBJ2-5
v_gene: TRBV18
d_gene: -
abundance: -
CDR3nt: TGTGCCAGCTCACCACCGGGACACTCGCAAGAGACCCAGTACTTC
CDR3aa: CASSPPGHSQETQYF

j_gene: TRBJ2-1
v_gene: TRBV27
d_gene: -
abundance: once
CDR3nt: TGTGCCAGCAGTGCTATTTACAATGAGCAGTTCTTC
CDR3aa: CASSAIYNEQFF

j_gene: TRBJ1-5
v_gene: TRBV28
d_gene: TRBD1
abundance: -
CDR3nt: TGTGCCAGCAGTTCGACAGGGGCCCGGGGGCCCCAGCATTTT
CDR3aa: CASSSTGARGPQHF

j_gene: TRBJ1-4
v_gene: TRBV19
d_gene: -
abundance: -
CDR3nt: TGTGCCAGTAGTAATAGGGTAGCGACTAATGAAAAACTGTTTTTT
CDR3aa: CASSNRVATNEKLFF

j_gene: TRBJ2-1
v_gene: TRBV27
d_gene: TRBD2
abundance: -
CDR3nt: TGTGCCAGCAGTTTAGGGACCCCTAGGGGGACTAGCGGGCTGTACAATGAGCAGTTCTTC
CDR3aa: CASSLGTPRGTSGLYNEQFF

j_gene: TRBJ1-2
v_gene: TRBV18
d_gene: -
abundance: -
CDR3nt: TGTGCCAGCTCACCACGGCAGGATGGCTACACCTTC
CDR3aa: CASSPRQDGYTF

j_gene: TRBJ2-4
v_gene: TRBV10-2
d_gene: -
abundance: -
CDR3nt: TGCGCCAGCAAGGCGGGGCAAGGGGCCAAAAACATTCAGTACTTC
CDR3aa: CASKAGQGAKNIQYF

j_gene: TRBJ2-7
v_gene: TRBV7-2
d_gene: TRBD2
abundance: -
CDR3nt: TGTGCCAGCAGCCTCACCGGGACTAACTACGAGCAGTACTTC
CDR3aa: CASSLTGTNYEQYF

j_gene: TRBJ2-7
v_gene: TRBV7-9
d_gene: -
abundance: -
CDR3nt: TGTGCCAGCAGCTTAGGAGCGGAGGGGGCCCTCTACGAGCAGTACTTC
CDR3aa: CASSLGAEGALYEQYF

j_gene: TRBJ2-5
v_gene: TRBV11-3
d_gene: TRBD1
abundance: -
CDR3nt: TGTGCCAGCAGCAAATCAGGACAGGGAAGGACCCAGTACTTC
CDR3aa: CASSKSGQGRTQYF

j_gene: TRBJ2-1
v_gene: TRBV5-1
d_gene: -
abundance: -
CDR3nt: TGCGCCAGCAGCTTGTATAGCGAGCAGTTCTTC
CDR3aa: CASSLYSEQFF

j_gene: TRBJ1-2
v_gene: TRBV30
d_gene: -
abundance: -
CDR3nt: TGTGCCTGGAGTGAAGGGGGAAGCTTGGATGGCTACACCTTC
CDR3aa: CAWSEGGSLDGYTF

j_gene: TRBJ1-4
v_gene: TRBV9
d_gene: TRBD1
abundance: -
CDR3nt: TGTGCCAGCAGCGTAGAGGGACAGGGCCGTGAAAAACTGTTTTTT
CDR3aa: CASSVEGQGREKLFF

j_gene: TRBJ1-2
v_gene: TRBV4-1
d_gene: -
abundance: -
CDR3nt: TGCGCCAGCAGCCAAGTAAGCGAAAGCGGCTACACCTTC
CDR3aa: CASSQVSESGYTF